Below are 11 T cell receptor beta chains sequenced from a single sample in a study of identical twins. TCRdb passed the 5' RACE reads through MiXCR, listing each CDR3 protein once. The sample has about 240,000 distinct CDR3 sequences; roughly a tenth are singletons. The material sequenced was memory T cells sorted from blood. Receptors were obtained from a man between 50 and 59 years old in good health.

The chain joins TRBV29-1 to TRBJ2-5; tentative D call: TRBD1 (6 bases). Germline V gives CDR1 SQVTM, CDR2 ANQGSEA. The CDR3 contains 12 residues. V was clipped by 2 bases and J by 6 bases, with 10 bases between them. The CDR3 spells CSVESGEKTQYF. The CDR3 DNA is TGCAGCGTTGAATCAGGGGAAAAGACCCAGTACTTC.

There are many counts of this clonotype. V gene TRBV28 combines with J gene TRBJ2-7; TRBD2 matches 7 bases. With V trimmed by 7 bases and J by 1 base, 7 bases remained unmatched. CDR1 and CDR2 (germline): MDHEN, SYDVKM. The CDR3 contains 14 residues. DNA for the CDR3: TGTGCCAGCAAGCTCCGGGACTATTCCTACGAGCAGTACTTC. It encodes CASKLRDYSYEQYF.

There are many counts of this clonotype. The genes are TRBV13 and TRBJ2-1; 9 bases line up with TRBD2. The CDR3 consists of 16 residues. Germline CDR1 reads PRHDT; CDR2 reads FYEKMQ (reference sequence). V shed 5 bases, J shed 8 bases, and the junction held 13 bases outside the gene matches. CDR3 in amino acids: CASSQGSLAGPYEQFF. In nucleotides, the CDR3 is TGTGCCAGCAGCCAAGGGAGTCTAGCGGGACCCTATGAGCAGTTCTTC. The variable domain in full, with the rest retrieved from reference TRBV13 and TRBJ2-1, is AAGVIQSPRHLIKEKRETATLKCYPIPRHDTVYWYQQGPGQDPQFLISFYEKMQSDKGSIPDRFSAQQFSDYHSELNMSSLELGDSALYFCASSQGSLAGPYEQFFGPGTRLTVL.

This sequence joins TRBV6-2 or TRBV6-3 and TRBJ2-1; D is possibly TRBD1 (5 bases). V lost 2 bases and J 5 bases, leaving 13 bases between the germline ends. The CDR3 sequence is 15 residues long. The germline V gene encodes CDR1 MNHEY and CDR2 SVGEGT. The CDR3 reads CASSYGQGLDNEQFF. The CDR3 coding sequence is TGTGCCAGCAGTTACGGCCAGGGTCTCGACAATGAGCAGTTCTTC.

V gene TRBV7-2 combines with J gene TRBJ2-5; D call uncertain. The V end was cut by 4 bases, the J end by 5 bases, with 11 bases between. Germline values: CDR1 SGHTA, CDR2 FQGNSA. The CDR3 length is 13 residues. CDR3 in amino acids: CASSYGIGETQYF. CDR3 nucleotide sequence: TGTGCCAGCAGCTACGGCATAGGGGAGACCCAGTACTTC.

The chain links TRBV15 to TRBJ1-5; D remains ambiguous. The germline CDR1 and CDR2 sequences are LNHNV and YYDKDF (reference sequence). The germline V and J ends were trimmed by 1 base and 6 bases, with 4 bases remaining between them. CDR3 size: 12 residues. This CDR3 is CATSRGGQPQHF. The CDR3 DNA reads TGTGCCACCAGCAGAGGAGGTCAGCCCCAGCATTTT.

This clonotype was counted ten times or more. The genes are TRBV12-3 or TRBV12-4 and TRBJ2-1; 14 nucleotides line up with TRBD2. The J segment lost 8 bases and the V segment lost 5 bases, leaving 5 bases of the junction unmatched. CDR3 length: 15 residues. The CDR3 sequence is CASSPGTSGSYEQFF. CDR3 sequence (DNA): TGTGCCAGCAGTCCTGGGACTAGCGGGAGTTATGAGCAGTTCTTC.

The V and J genes are TRBV5-6 and TRBJ2-2; D gene ambiguous. CDR1 SGHDT and CDR2 YYEEEE come from the germline V gene. The V and J ends lost 5 bases and 1 base respectively, with 24 bases between them. The CDR3 loop spans 19 amino acids. The CDR3 nucleotides read TGTGCCAGCAGACCAAATCGGAAACCCCAAACCCTGAACACCGGGGAGCTGTTTTTT. Residues: CASRPNRKPQTLNTGELFF.

This clonotype has ten or more counts. The rearrangement links TRBV5-1 to TRBJ2-5, with unresolved D. The CDR3 runs 13 residues. The germline V gene encodes CDR1 SGHRS and CDR2 YFSETQ. Trimming removed 0 bases from V and 7 bases from J, with 10 bases in between. Here the CDR3 DNA reads TGCGCCAGCAGCTTGGACAGCTTGGGGACCCAGTACTTC. This codes for CASSLDSLGTQYF.

This clonotype was detected only a few times. This rearrangement joins TRBV29-1 to TRBJ2-1; a weak D match, TRBD1 (5 bases). V was pared by 3 bases and J by 5 bases, with 14 bases between. The germline CDR1 and CDR2 sequences are SQVTM and ANQGSEA. CDR3 length: 14 residues. The chain's CDR3 is CSVDLGLNDNEQFF. The CDR3 bases are TGCAGCGTTGACCTGGGGCTGAATGACAATGAGCAGTTCTTC.

Judged by abundance, this clonotype is medium-sized. The genes are TRBV6-5 and TRBJ2-2; 11 bases are a match to TRBD1. Germline V gene data show CDR1 as MNHEY and CDR2 as SVGAGI. Germline trimming cut 7 bases from V and 4 bases from J; bases unmatched to any gene: 11. The length of the CDR3 is 17 residues. CDR3 DNA sequence: TGTGCCAGCAAACCAATGGCCGGGACAGGGGGCACCGGGGAGCTGTTTTTT. It codes for CASKPMAGTGGTGELFF.